The sequence of this TCR beta chain was determined in a study of Graves' ophthalmopathy and Graves' hyperthyroidism. Looking at the study overall: The authors collected peripheral blood at initial diagnosis, before any treatment.

The study excluded patients with other autoimmune diseases, uncontrolled infections, pregnancy or lactation. TCR beta CDR3 regions were amplified from RNA transcripts. RT-PCR with HTBI primers came first, then second-round multiplex PCR. TCRdb itself ran the multiplex PCR reads through MiXCR, one entry per CDR3 protein. The data hold 200,000 to 250,000 distinct CDR3 sequences, with under 25% observed a single time. This clonotype was counted ten times or more. This CDR3 has 14 amino acids. V gave up 3 bases and J gave up 7 bases, with 13 bases separating them. The sequencing input was peripheral blood. This sequence joins TRBV12-3 or TRBV12-4 and TRBJ1-5; D remains unclear. The receptor comes from a woman between 45 and 65 years old with Graves' ophthalmopathy. This chain's CDR3 is CASSFNSNEQPQHF. CDR3 bases: TGTGCCAGCAGTTTCAACAGCAATGAGCAGCCCCAGCATTTT.